Listed below are T cell receptor beta chains from one sample, sequenced in a study of cytomegalovirus exposure and HLA in healthy donors. The repertoire was sequenced with immunoSEQ multiplex PCR; TCRdb's copy has only in-frame clones and lacks some. In the table there are roughly 90,000 clones, approximately 95% of which are singletons. Specimen: PBMCs. Every receptor here comes from a woman aged 25 to 39 in good health and CMV-seropositive. CDR3s include the opening cysteine and the closing phenylalanine or tryptophan. A D gene is named only where the DNA matches it firmly. For some rows the clone size is stated as once, few or many, or as a class when expanded; others skip it.

>TRBD2|NA|TRBV30|TRBJ2-2
TGTGCCTGGAGTGTAATAGGGTCTAGCGGGAGACGCGGGGAGCTGTTTTTT
CAWSVIGSSGRRGELFF
>TRBD1|NA|TRBV7-8|TRBJ1-1
TGTGCCAGCAGCAAGGACAGGTGGGTTTCGACTGAAGCTTTCTTT
CASSKDRWVSTEAFF
>TRBD2|NA|TRBV5-4|TRBJ2-3
TGTGCCAGCAGCCCCGGGACTAGCGGGAGGGCCGGCACAGATACGCAGTATTTT
CASSPGTSGRAGTDTQYF
>NA|NA|TRBV2|TRBJ2-7
TGTGCCAGCAGTGAAATCCTCCAACAGGATTTCTCCTACGAGCAGTACTTC
CASSEILQQDFSYEQYF
>TRBD2|NA|TRBV4-2|TRBJ2-2
TGTGCCAGCAGCCAAGTAGGCGGGAGGCTCACCGGGGAGCTGTTTTTT
CASSQVGGRLTGELFF
>TRBD1|NA|TRBV5-4|TRBJ1-1
TGTGCCAGCAGCTCTGAGACAGGGTGGAACACTGAAGCTTTCTTT
CASSSETGWNTEAFF
>TRBD1|NA|TRBV25-1|TRBJ2-2
TGTGCCAGCAGTGAACTTTATCGACAGGGTAACACCGGGGAGCTGTTTTTT
CASSELYRQGNTGELFF
>TRBD2|NA|TRBV9|TRBJ2-7
TGTGCCAGCAGCGTAGTTAGCGGGGTCGGCCCCTACGAGCAGTACTTC
CASSVVSGVGPYEQYF
>NA|NA|TRBV23-1|TRBJ1-1
TGCGCCAGCAGCCTGAAGCGGGACAAAGACACTGAAGCTTTCTTT
CASSLKRDKDTEAFF
>NA|NA|TRBV2|TRBJ1-1
TGTGCCAGCAGTCAACAGGGAGGGGTCACTGAAGCTTTCTTT
CASSQQGGVTEAFF
>TRBD1|NA|TRBV11-3|TRBJ2-1
TGTGCCAGCAGCTTAGGACAGGGCTACAATGAGCAGTTCTTC
CASSLGQGYNEQFF
>TRBD1|once|TRBV28|TRBJ1-1
TGTGCCAGCAGTTCCGACGGACAGGTGAACACTGAAGCTTTCTTT
CASSSDGQVNTEAFF
>NA|NA|TRBV6-5|TRBJ2-7
TGTGCCAGCAGTTACGTCGGGTACGAGCAGTACTTC
CASSYVGYEQYF
>NA|few|TRBV7-8|TRBJ1-5
TGTGCCAGCAGCTTAGTTGGGGGGTCTTTTCAGCCCCAGCATTTT
CASSLVGGSFQPQHF
>NA|NA|TRBV29-1|TRBJ1-3
TGCAGCGTGGGCGGGGAGAATTCTGGAAACACCATATATTTT
CSVGGENSGNTIYF
>NA|NA|TRBV5-5|TRBJ1-5
TGTGCCAGCAGCTTGGACCCCCACGGGGATCAGCCCCAGCATTTT
CASSLDPHGDQPQHF
>TRBD1|NA|TRBV4-3|TRBJ1-2
TGCGCCAGCAGCCAAGATCTCCAGGGGGCAGTAACTAACTATGGCTACACCTTC
CASSQDLQGAVTNYGYTF
>TRBD2|NA|TRBV9|TRBJ2-3
TGTGCCAGCAGCGAGGGACTAGAGCCGCCCACAGATACGCAGTATTTT
CASSEGLEPPTDTQYF
>NA|once|TRBV6-5|TRBJ2-7
TGTGCCAGCAAAGACGGGAGCTCCTACGAGCAGTACTTC
CASKDGSSYEQYF
>NA|NA|TRBV12-5|TRBJ2-1
TGTGCTAGTGGTTTTAGGGGGGGACAGTTCTTC
CASGFRGGQFF
>NA|NA|TRBV9|TRBJ2-7
TGTGCCAGCAGCGTAGCGGGAGCAGACTACGAGCAGTACTTC
CASSVAGADYEQYF
>NA|NA|TRBV27|TRBJ2-2
TGTGCCAGCAAGAGGGCCTGGGCGAACACCGGGGAGCTGTTTTTT
CASKRAWANTGELFF